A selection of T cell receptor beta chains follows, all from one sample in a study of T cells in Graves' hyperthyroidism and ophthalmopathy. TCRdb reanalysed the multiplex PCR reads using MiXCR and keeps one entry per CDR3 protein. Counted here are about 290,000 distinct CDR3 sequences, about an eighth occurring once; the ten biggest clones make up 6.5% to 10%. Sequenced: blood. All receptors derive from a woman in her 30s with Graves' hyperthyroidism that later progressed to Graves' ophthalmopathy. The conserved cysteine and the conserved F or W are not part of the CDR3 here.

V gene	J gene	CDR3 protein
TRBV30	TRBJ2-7	AWSRAYSYEQY
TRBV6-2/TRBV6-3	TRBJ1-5	ASSWQGSQPQH
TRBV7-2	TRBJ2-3	ASTQVTSGADTQY
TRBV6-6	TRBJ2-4	ASSYGPGDNIQY
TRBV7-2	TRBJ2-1	ASSLAGASGRLEQF
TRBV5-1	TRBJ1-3	ASSLGQDSGNTIY
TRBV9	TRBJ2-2	ASSVEPAPSSGELF
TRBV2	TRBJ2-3	ASSVGGSSDTQY
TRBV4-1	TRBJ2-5	ASSQGPAGGRETQY
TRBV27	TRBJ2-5	ASSSAFQETQY
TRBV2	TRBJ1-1	ASSRMSPVEAF
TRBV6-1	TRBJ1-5	ASSPGQGVSQPQH
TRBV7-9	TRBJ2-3	ASRPTGTDTQY
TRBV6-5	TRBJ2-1	ASSYGGASGREYNEQF
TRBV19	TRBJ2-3	ASSMGLAGPDTQY
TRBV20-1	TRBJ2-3	SANRVGSDTQY
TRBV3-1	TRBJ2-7	ASSQFNLDINDEQY
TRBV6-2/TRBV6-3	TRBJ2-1	ASSYLGANEQF
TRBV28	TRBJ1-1	ASSPGGANTEAF
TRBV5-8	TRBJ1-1	ASSNGRANTEAF
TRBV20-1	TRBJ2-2	SASGGRHTGELF
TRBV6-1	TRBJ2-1	ASSEPDLYNEQF
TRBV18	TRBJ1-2	ANSPDLYGYT
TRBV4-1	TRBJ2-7	ASSQDTAGGSAYEQY
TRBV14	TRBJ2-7	ASSLPGTFSYEQY
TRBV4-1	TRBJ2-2	ASSQDGGGSGELF
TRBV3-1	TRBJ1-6	ASSNSRVYNSPLH
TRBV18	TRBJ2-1	VSEFRDTDNEQF
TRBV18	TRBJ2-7	ASSPYRTHEQY
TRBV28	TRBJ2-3	ASSLERQTDTQY
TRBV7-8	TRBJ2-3	ASSFRLFFTDTQY
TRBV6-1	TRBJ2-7	ASRPVSGSPFSQY
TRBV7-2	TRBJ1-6	ASSSILGGFNSPLH
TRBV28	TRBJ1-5	ASSLSLRGNQPQH
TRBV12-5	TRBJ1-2	ASGLETGFGYT
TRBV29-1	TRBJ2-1	SVAEVGGYNEQF
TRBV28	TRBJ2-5	ASSFGTGGRRETQY
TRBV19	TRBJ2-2	ASSTDDTYTGELF
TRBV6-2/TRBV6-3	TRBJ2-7	ASRYDSGTYEQY
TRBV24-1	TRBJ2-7	ATSDAGTGGYEQY
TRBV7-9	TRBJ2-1	ASSLANAGMGQF
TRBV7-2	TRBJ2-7	ASSLASHLAGSTYEQY
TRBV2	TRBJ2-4	ASSAWRGIEY
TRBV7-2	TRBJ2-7	ASSLLAGQGAGEQY
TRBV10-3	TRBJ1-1	AISETGSLSF
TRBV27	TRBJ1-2	ASSLRRGGNYGYT
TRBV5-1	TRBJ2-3	ASSLGLSGPSTDTQY
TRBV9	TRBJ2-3	ASSGPRGGPSTDTQY
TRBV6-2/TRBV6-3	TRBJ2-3	ASSYGLAGADTQY
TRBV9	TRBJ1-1	ASSPRGWETEAF
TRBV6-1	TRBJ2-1	ASSWGLAGVSEQF
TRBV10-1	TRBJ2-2	ASSPRLYFGELF
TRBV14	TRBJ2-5	ASSQEKLVTQY
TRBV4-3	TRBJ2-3	ASSPQRGPSTDTQY
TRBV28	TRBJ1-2	ASSSGAASYGYT
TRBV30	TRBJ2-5	ACPTGQGETQY